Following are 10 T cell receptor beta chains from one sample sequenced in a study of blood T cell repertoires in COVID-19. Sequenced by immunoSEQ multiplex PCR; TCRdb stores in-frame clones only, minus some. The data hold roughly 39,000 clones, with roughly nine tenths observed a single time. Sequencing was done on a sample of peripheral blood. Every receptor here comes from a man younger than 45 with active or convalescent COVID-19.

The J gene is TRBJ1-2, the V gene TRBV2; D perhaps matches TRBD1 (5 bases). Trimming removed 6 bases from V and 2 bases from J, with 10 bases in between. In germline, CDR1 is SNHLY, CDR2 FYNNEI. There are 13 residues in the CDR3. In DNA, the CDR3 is TGTGCCAGCAGGGACACAGCAAACTATGGCTACACCTTC. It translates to CASRDTANYGYTF.

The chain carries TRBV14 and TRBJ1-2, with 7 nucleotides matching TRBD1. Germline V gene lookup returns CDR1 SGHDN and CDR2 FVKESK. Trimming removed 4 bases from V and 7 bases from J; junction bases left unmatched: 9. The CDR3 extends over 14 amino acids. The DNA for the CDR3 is TGTGCCAGCAGCCGTATCCGGGACAGTTTTGGCTACACCTTC. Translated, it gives CASSRIRDSFGYTF.

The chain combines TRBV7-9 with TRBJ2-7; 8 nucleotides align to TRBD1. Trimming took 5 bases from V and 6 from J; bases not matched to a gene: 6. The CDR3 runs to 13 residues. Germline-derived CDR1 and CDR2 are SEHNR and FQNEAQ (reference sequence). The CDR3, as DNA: TGTGCCAGCAGCCGATCACAGGGGGGCGAGCAGTACTTC. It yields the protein CASSRSQGGEQYF.

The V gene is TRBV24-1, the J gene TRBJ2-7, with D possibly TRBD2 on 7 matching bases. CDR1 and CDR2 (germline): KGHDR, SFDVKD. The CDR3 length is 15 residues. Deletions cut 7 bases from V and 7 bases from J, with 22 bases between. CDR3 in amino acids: CATRRGGAFVEEQYV. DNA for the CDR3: TGTGCCACCAGGAGGGGGGGGGCTTTCGTGGAAGAGCAGTACGTC.

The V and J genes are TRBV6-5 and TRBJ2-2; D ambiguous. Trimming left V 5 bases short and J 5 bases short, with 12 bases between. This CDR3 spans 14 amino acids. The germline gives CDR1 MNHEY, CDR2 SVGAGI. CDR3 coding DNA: TGTGCCAGCAGTCACAGTTACGAGACCGGGGAGCTGTTTTTT. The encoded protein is CASSHSYETGELFF.

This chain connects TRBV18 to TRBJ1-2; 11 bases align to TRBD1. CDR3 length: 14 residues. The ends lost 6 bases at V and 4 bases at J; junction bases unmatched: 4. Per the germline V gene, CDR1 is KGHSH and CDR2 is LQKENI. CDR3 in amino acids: CASSDRGRPYGYTF. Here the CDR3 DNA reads TGTGCCAGCTCGGACAGGGGGCGTCCCTATGGCTACACCTTC.

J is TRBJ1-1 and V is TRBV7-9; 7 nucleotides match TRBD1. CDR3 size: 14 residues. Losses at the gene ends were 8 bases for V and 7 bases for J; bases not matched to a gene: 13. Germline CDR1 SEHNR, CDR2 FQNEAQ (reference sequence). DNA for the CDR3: TGTGCCAGCCCCCCGCCAGACAGGGCGATTGAAGCTTTCTTT. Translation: CASPPPDRAIEAFF.

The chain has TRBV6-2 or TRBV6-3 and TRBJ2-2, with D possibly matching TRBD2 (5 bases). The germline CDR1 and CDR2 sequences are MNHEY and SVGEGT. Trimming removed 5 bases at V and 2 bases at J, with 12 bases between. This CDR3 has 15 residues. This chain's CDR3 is CASSRTGINTGELFF. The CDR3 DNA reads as TGTGCCAGCAGTCGAACCGGGATTAACACCGGGGAGCTGTTTTTT.

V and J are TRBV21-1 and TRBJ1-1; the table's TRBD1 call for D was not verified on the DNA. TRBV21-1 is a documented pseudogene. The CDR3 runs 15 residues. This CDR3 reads CASSRGVRDNTEAFF. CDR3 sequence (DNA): TGTGCCAGCAGCAGGGGCGTCAGGGATAACACTGAAGCTTTCTTT.

The CDR3 is CASTLPGNTIYF. The DNA of the CDR3 is TGTGCCAGTACCCTACCCGGAAACACCATATATTTT. The chain employs TRBV19 and TRBJ1-3; no clear D. Trimming pared 7 bases from V and 4 bases from J, leaving 8 bases between. CDR3 size: 12 residues. Germline-derived CDR1 and CDR2 are LNHDA and SQIVND (reference sequence).